What follows are 16 T cell receptor beta chains derived from one specimen sequenced in a study of prognosis after radiotherapy for stage I lung cancer. Multiplex PCR in two rounds served to amplify TCR beta CDR3 from genomic DNA. Gene-specific primers for each TRBV and TRBJ gene drove first-round PCR. TCRdb reprocessed the multiplex PCR reads with MiXCR, giving one entry per CDR3 protein. The sample lists some 15,000 distinct CDR3 sequences, about 15% seen once, with 35% to 45% in the top ten. The sample in question was PBMCs, obtained before or after stereotactic body radiation therapy (not recorded which). All receptors derive from a donor over 45 with non-small cell lung cancer.

At least ten counts were recorded for this clonotype. The chain joins TRBV10-3 to TRBJ2-3; 8 nucleotides line up with TRBD2. V lost 8 bases to trimming and J lost 2 bases; unmatched junction nucleotides: 6. Germline V gene lookup returns CDR1 ENHRY and CDR2 SYGVKD. CDR3 length equals 14 residues. CDR3 nucleotide sequence: TGTGCCATCGGTAAGCGGGGGCCCACAGATACGCAGTATTTT. Translated, it gives CAIGKRGPTDTQYF.

By sample share, this clonotype is medium-sized (0.01 to 0.1%). The chain recombines TRBV6-1 with TRBJ2-3; TRBD2 agrees at 9 bases. The junction had 13 bases not matched to a gene; V was cut back by 4 bases and J by 8 bases. Germline V CDR1 and CDR2: MNHNS, SASEGT. The CDR3 contains 16 residues. The CDR3 is CASSGGVGGGAVTQYF. The CDR3 bases are TGTGCCAGCAGTGGCGGGGTCGGCGGGGGGGCGGTTACGCAGTATTTT.

This clonotype has ten or more counts. The chain uses TRBV7-2 and TRBJ1-5; 10 bases map to TRBD1. CDR3 size: 15 residues. Germline assignment: CDR1 SGHTA and CDR2 FQGNSA. Trimming at V came to 1 base and at J to 6 bases, leaving 3 bases not matched to a gene. CDR3: CASSLDGTGAQPQHF. The CDR3 DNA is TGTGCCAGCAGCTTAGATGGGACAGGGGCTCAGCCCCAGCATTTT.

This clonotype came up many times. The V and J genes are TRBV2 and TRBJ2-5; 7 bases are shared with TRBD1. CDR1 SNHLY and CDR2 FYNNEI come from the germline V gene. CDR3 length equals 15 residues. V dropped 4 bases and J dropped 5; count of bases not matched to a gene: 10. The CDR3: CASSAQNNRGETQYF. The CDR3 DNA reads TGTGCCAGCAGTGCCCAGAATAACAGGGGTGAGACCCAGTACTTC. Drawing the rest from reference TRBV2 and TRBJ2-5, the complete variable domain is EPEVTQTPSHQVTQMGQEVILRCVPISNHLYFYWYRQILGQKVEFLVSFYNNEISEKSEIFDDQFSVERPDGSNFTLKIRSTKLEDSAMYFCASSAQNNRGETQYFGPGTRLLVL.

This clonotype showed up just a few times. A much larger clone lies one base from this, so it may be a read error. The chain has TRBV20-1 and TRBJ1-4, with D maybe TRBD1 (5 bases). V was clipped by 5 bases and J by 3 bases, with 16 bases between them. The CDR3 has 15 amino acids. CDR1 DFQATT and CDR2 SNEGSKA come from the germline V gene (reference sequence). CDR3 residues: CSAEGSGRSNEKLFF. The CDR3 region has the DNA TGCAGTGCTGAGGGTTCGGGACGGTCTAATGAAAAACTGTTTTTT.

This clonotype has a count of ten or more. The rearrangement uses TRBV7-2 and TRBJ2-7; maybe TRBD2 (5 bases). With 4 bases removed from V and 3 bases from J, the gap between germline ends came to 13 bases. The germline V gene has CDR1 SGHTA and CDR2 FQGNSA. The CDR3 is 14 residues long. The DNA for the CDR3 is TGTGCCAGCAGCTCCGGGTTTCGGGGCTACGAGCAGTACTTC. This translates into CASSSGFRGYEQYF.

As for this clonotype: One junction end does not reproduce the germline sequence, and a read error may be involved. V usage is TRBV13 and J usage is TRBJ2-7; 9 nucleotides agree with TRBD2. The CDR3 loop spans 15 amino acids. Looked up from germline, CDR1 is PRHDT and CDR2 is FYEKMQ (reference sequence). This chain's CDR3 is CASSLGLAGSYEHYF. The CDR3 coding sequence is TGTGCCAGCAGCTTAGGACTAGCGGGCTCCTACGAGCATTACTTC.

Many counts were recorded for this clonotype. This chain uses TRBV7-2 with TRBJ2-5; a possible D gene is TRBD2 (5 bases). CDR3 length: 20 residues. Trimming removed 4 bases at V and 1 base at J, with 28 bases between. Germline V gene sequence: CDR1 SGHTA, CDR2 FQGNSA. The CDR3 sequence is CASSSHGSHWRLRGQETQYF. The CDR3 coding sequence is TGTGCCAGCAGCTCCCACGGGTCCCACTGGAGACTCCGGGGCCAAGAGACCCAGTACTTC.

This clonotype was picked up many times. The chain joins TRBV18 to TRBJ1-4, with 7 bases lining up with TRBD1. CDR1 and CDR2 (germline): KGHSH, LQKENI. J lost 8 bases, V lost 0 bases, and 0 bases had no gene match. CDR3 size: 13 residues. CDR3 coding DNA: TGTGCCAGCTCACCACCAGGGGGCGAAAAACTGTTTTTT. This translates into CASSPPGGEKLFF.

The V call is TRBV5-1, the J call TRBJ2-1; TRBD1 aligns across 9 bases. The CDR3 has 17 residues. The germline V gene has CDR1 SGHRS and CDR2 YFSETQ. V gave up 3 bases and J gave up 7 bases; unmatched junction bases: 14. The CDR3 bases are TGCGCCAGCAGCTCCACGGGTCCCGGGACAGGGCGGAATGAGCAGTTCTTC. Amino acids: CASSSTGPGTGRNEQFF.

On this clonotype itself: Given a much more abundant clone one base away, this may be a read error. The rearrangement uses TRBV7-2 and TRBJ2-5, with D perhaps TRBD1 or TRBD2 (5 bases each). Germline assignment: CDR1 SGHTA and CDR2 FQGNSA. This CDR3 region has 14 residues. This chain's CDR3 is CASRLGTLGETQYF. CDR3 in DNA: TGTGCCAGCAGATTAGGGACCCTCGGGGAGACCCAGTACTTC.

This clonotype was detected ten times or more. This sequence joins TRBV7-9 and TRBJ2-7, with D unclear. This CDR3 is 11 amino acids long. The V gene lost 5 bases and the J gene lost 3 bases, with 5 bases spanning the gap. In germline, CDR1 is SEHNR, CDR2 FQNEAQ (reference sequence). In DNA, the CDR3 is TGTGCCAGCAGCCCAGACTACGAGCAGTACTTC. Residues: CASSPDYEQYF.

This clonotype showed up many times. The chain recombines TRBV6-4 with TRBJ1-1, with D possibly being TRBD1 (6 bases). The CDR3 has 15 amino acids. With 3 bases removed from V and 2 bases from J, the gap between germline ends came to 13 bases. Looked up from germline, CDR1 is MRHNA and CDR2 is SNTAGT. The CDR3 protein is CASSDRRDKNTEAFF. In nucleotides, the CDR3 is TGTGCCAGCAGTGATCGCCGGGACAAAAACACTGAAGCTTTCTTT.

This clonotype was counted at least ten times. The rearrangement uses TRBV15 and TRBJ2-7; 9 positions agree with TRBD2. CDR3 length equals 16 residues. V lost 0 bases and J lost 7; bases outside the gene matches: 10. The germline CDR1 and CDR2 sequences are LNHNV and YYDKDF (reference sequence). The CDR3 DNA reads as TGTGCCACCAGCAGAGATAGCGGGAGCCACGGTGGGGAGCAGTACTTC. Protein product: CATSRDSGSHGGEQYF.

This clonotype showed up many times. The chain joins TRBV7-3 to TRBJ2-3; 9 positions match TRBD2. V was pared by 2 bases and J by 1 base, with 1 base of the junction left unmatched. The CDR3 consists of 15 residues. Germline assignment: CDR1 SGHTA and CDR2 FQGTGA. CDR3: CASSLQRGGTDTQYF. The CDR3 nucleotides are TGTGCCAGCAGCTTACAGCGGGGGGGCACAGATACGCAGTATTTT.

A note on this clonotype: This may come from a read error, since a much larger clone is one base off. J is TRBJ1-1 and V is TRBV6-2 or TRBV6-3, with TRBD1 as a possible D gene (6 bases). Germline CDR1 reads MNHEY; CDR2 reads SVGEGT. Trimming cost V 9 bases and J 4 bases, with 18 bases left between them. CDR3 size: 14 residues. CDR3 sequence (DNA): TGTGCCAGAATCCCTACAGGGAAAGGCACTGAAGCTTTCTTT. Its translation is CARIPTGKGTEAFF.